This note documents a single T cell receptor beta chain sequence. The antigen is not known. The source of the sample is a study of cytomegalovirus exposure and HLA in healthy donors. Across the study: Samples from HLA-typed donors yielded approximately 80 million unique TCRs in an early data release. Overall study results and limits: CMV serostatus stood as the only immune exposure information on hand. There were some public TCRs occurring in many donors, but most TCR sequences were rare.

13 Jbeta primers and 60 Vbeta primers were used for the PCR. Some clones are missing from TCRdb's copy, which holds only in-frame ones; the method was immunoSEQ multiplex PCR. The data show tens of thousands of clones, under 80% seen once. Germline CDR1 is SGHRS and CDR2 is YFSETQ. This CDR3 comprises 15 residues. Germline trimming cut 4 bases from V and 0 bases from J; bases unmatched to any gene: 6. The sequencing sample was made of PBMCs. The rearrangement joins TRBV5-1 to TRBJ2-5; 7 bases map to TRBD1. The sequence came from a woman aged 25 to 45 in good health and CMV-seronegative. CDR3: CASSLTGTDQETQYF. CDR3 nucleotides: TGCGCCAGCAGCCTTACAGGGACAGACCAAGAGACCCAGTACTTC.